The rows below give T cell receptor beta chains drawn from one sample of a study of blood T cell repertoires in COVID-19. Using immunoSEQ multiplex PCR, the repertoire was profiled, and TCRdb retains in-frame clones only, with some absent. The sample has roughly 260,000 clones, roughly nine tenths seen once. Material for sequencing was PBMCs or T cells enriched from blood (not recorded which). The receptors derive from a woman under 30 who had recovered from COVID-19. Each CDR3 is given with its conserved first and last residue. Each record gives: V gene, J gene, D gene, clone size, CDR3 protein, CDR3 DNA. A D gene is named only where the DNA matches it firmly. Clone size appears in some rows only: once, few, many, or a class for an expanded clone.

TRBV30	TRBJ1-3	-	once	CAWSVWGPGNTIYF	TGTGCCTGGAGTGTGTGGGGGCCTGGAAACACCATATATTTT
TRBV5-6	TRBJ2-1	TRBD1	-	CASSLGQGAHEQFF	TGTGCCAGCAGCTTGGGACAGGGGGCCCATGAGCAGTTCTTC
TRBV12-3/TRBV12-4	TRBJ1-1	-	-	CASSWEDRSSAFF	TGTGCCAGCAGTTGGGAAGACAGATCGTCGGCTTTCTTT
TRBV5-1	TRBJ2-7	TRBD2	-	CASSSGGAYEQYF	TGCGCCAGCAGCTCGGGGGGGGCCTACGAGCAGTACTTC
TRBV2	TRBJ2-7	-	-	CASSDRGDFYEQYF	TGTGCCAGCAGCGATCGGGGAGATTTCTACGAGCAGTACTTC
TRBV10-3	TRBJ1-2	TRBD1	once	CAIRETGGANYGYTF	TGTGCCATCAGGGAGACAGGGGGAGCTAACTATGGCTACACCTTC
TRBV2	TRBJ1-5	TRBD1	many	CASGSTGTGDQPQHF	TGTGCCAGCGGATCGACCGGGACAGGGGATCAGCCCCAGCATTTT
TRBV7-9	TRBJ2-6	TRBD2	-	CASSFRVAGASGANVLTF	TGTGCCAGCAGTTTTAGGGTAGCGGGCGCCTCTGGGGCCAACGTCCTGACTTTC
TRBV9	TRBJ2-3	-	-	CASSVGLVITDTQYF	TGTGCCAGCAGCGTAGGACTAGTTATCACAGATACGCAGTATTTT
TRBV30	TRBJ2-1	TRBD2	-	CAWRTSGYHNEQFF	TGTGCCTGGAGGACTAGCGGGTACCACAATGAGCAGTTCTTC
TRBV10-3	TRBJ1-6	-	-	CALRGDDNSPLHF	TGTGCCCTTCGGGGGGATGATAATTCACCCCTCCACTTT
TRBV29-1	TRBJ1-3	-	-	CSVEDGRSGNTIYF	TGCAGCGTTGAAGATGGCAGGTCTGGAAACACCATATATTTT
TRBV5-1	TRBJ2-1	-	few	CASSLDNSGISNEQFF	TGCGCCAGCAGCTTGGACAATTCGGGTATTTCGAATGAGCAGTTCTTC
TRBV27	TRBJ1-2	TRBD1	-	CASSYSPGTGSIGYTF	TGTGCCAGCAGTTATTCCCCCGGGACAGGTTCGATTGGCTACACCTTC